These T cell receptor beta chains were read from a single sample in a study of STAT5B mutations in CD4+ large granular lymphocyte leukemia. The repertoire was sequenced with immunoSEQ multiplex PCR; TCRdb's copy has only in-frame clones and lacks some. Among some 33,000 clones listed, around 70% were seen once. The sequenced sample consisted of CD4+ T cells from blood buffy coats. The source is a human donor in good health. The conserved cysteine and the conserved F or W are not part of the CDR3 here. Fields, in order: V gene, J gene, D gene, CDR3 protein. The D gene is left open where the match is weak.

v_call: TRBV5-3
j_call: TRBJ2-7
d_call: NA
cdr3_aa: ARSHPGPYEQY

v_call: TRBV18
j_call: TRBJ1-1
d_call: TRBD1
cdr3_aa: ASSPPRQGAAGPYTEAF

v_call: TRBV10-3
j_call: TRBJ2-1
d_call: NA
cdr3_aa: ATWGAKGVAYNEQF

v_call: TRBV6-6
j_call: TRBJ1-1
d_call: NA
cdr3_aa: ASSYGGRGPEAF

v_call: TRBV10-1
j_call: TRBJ2-2
d_call: NA
cdr3_aa: ASSQGRVTGELF

v_call: TRBV11-3
j_call: TRBJ2-1
d_call: NA
cdr3_aa: ASSLGLRTKGNEQF

v_call: TRBV7-9
j_call: TRBJ2-7
d_call: TRBD2
cdr3_aa: ASSLVGRSRGGGALEQY

v_call: TRBV5-1
j_call: TRBJ2-7
d_call: TRBD1
cdr3_aa: ASSLPGQSYEQY

v_call: TRBV5-4
j_call: TRBJ2-7
d_call: TRBD2
cdr3_aa: ASSPGGTSGTYEQY

v_call: TRBV11-2
j_call: TRBJ2-5
d_call: NA
cdr3_aa: ASSLDRPAQY

v_call: TRBV30
j_call: TRBJ2-1
d_call: NA
cdr3_aa: AWSVRAQFNEQF

v_call: TRBV19
j_call: TRBJ1-6
d_call: NA
cdr3_aa: ASSIAVGGIDPLH

v_call: TRBV5-4
j_call: TRBJ1-4
d_call: TRBD1
cdr3_aa: ASSLDPGQGHEKLF

v_call: TRBV19
j_call: TRBJ2-2
d_call: TRBD2
cdr3_aa: ASSISGGAGTGELF

v_call: TRBV11-3
j_call: TRBJ2-7
d_call: TRBD2
cdr3_aa: ASSSQIAGVTYEQY

v_call: TRBV5-1
j_call: TRBJ2-5
d_call: TRBD2
cdr3_aa: ASSLAWLAGGFQETQY

v_call: TRBV6-6
j_call: TRBJ1-4
d_call: TRBD1
cdr3_aa: ASSGGQGLANEKLF

v_call: TRBV9
j_call: TRBJ1-1
d_call: NA
cdr3_aa: ASSSQMNTEAF

v_call: TRBV13
j_call: TRBJ2-7
d_call: NA
cdr3_aa: ASSLGGTYEQY

v_call: TRBV11-3
j_call: TRBJ2-2
d_call: TRBD2
cdr3_aa: ASSLGTRNTGELF

v_call: TRBV18
j_call: TRBJ1-1
d_call: NA
cdr3_aa: ASSGVGNTEAF

v_call: TRBV9
j_call: TRBJ2-5
d_call: TRBD1
cdr3_aa: ASSVDNGQGETQY

v_call: TRBV11-2
j_call: TRBJ1-2
d_call: NA
cdr3_aa: ASSLDRLGYT

v_call: TRBV30
j_call: TRBJ1-4
d_call: NA
cdr3_aa: AGTLSGEKLF

v_call: TRBV30
j_call: TRBJ2-7
d_call: NA
cdr3_aa: AWDLGRDYEQY

v_call: TRBV7-9
j_call: TRBJ2-5
d_call: NA
cdr3_aa: ASSAEAPRETQY

v_call: TRBV4-1
j_call: TRBJ2-1
d_call: NA
cdr3_aa: ASSQVLTGDPYNEQF

v_call: TRBV30
j_call: TRBJ1-2
d_call: TRBD1
cdr3_aa: AWSLGQGSIYT

v_call: TRBV7-8
j_call: TRBJ2-1
d_call: TRBD2
cdr3_aa: ASSLALLAENEQF

v_call: TRBV19
j_call: TRBJ2-1
d_call: NA
cdr3_aa: ASSGYGLPISYNEQF

v_call: TRBV10-3
j_call: TRBJ1-4
d_call: NA
cdr3_aa: AISEVGAATNEKLF

v_call: TRBV5-1
j_call: TRBJ2-3
d_call: TRBD2
cdr3_aa: ASTPGLAGGPTHTQY

v_call: TRBV2
j_call: TRBJ1-6
d_call: TRBD1
cdr3_aa: ASSAEGAMSPLH

v_call: TRBV6-5
j_call: TRBJ1-1
d_call: NA
cdr3_aa: ASNPGPTLGAF

v_call: TRBV29-1
j_call: TRBJ1-3
d_call: NA
cdr3_aa: SVLQGSRSGNTIY

v_call: TRBV5-3
j_call: TRBJ1-2
d_call: NA
cdr3_aa: ARSLGCEEYGYT

v_call: TRBV6-5
j_call: TRBJ1-4
d_call: NA
cdr3_aa: ASRPVGGSEKLF

v_call: TRBV5-6
j_call: TRBJ2-3
d_call: TRBD1
cdr3_aa: ASSLLGTGSSTDTQY

v_call: TRBV20-1
j_call: TRBJ1-2
d_call: NA
cdr3_aa: SAPQVSGYT

v_call: TRBV11-3
j_call: TRBJ1-4
d_call: TRBD1
cdr3_aa: ASSIDSRDSEKLF

v_call: TRBV19
j_call: TRBJ2-7
d_call: TRBD2
cdr3_aa: ASRGLAEPPYEQY

v_call: TRBV11-1
j_call: TRBJ2-5
d_call: TRBD1
cdr3_aa: ASSSRGLPGQSGETQY

v_call: TRBV20-1
j_call: TRBJ2-3
d_call: NA
cdr3_aa: GGDRSDTQY

v_call: TRBV2
j_call: TRBJ2-5
d_call: TRBD1
cdr3_aa: ASSPGTGAIGTQY

v_call: TRBV19
j_call: TRBJ2-5
d_call: NA
cdr3_aa: ASSGGRQETQY

v_call: TRBV11-3
j_call: TRBJ1-3
d_call: NA
cdr3_aa: ASSADQFRGSGNTIY

v_call: TRBV6-1
j_call: TRBJ2-1
d_call: NA
cdr3_aa: ASSVSLAHNEQF

v_call: TRBV30
j_call: TRBJ1-1
d_call: NA
cdr3_aa: AWSERAEAF

v_call: TRBV7-2
j_call: TRBJ2-1
d_call: NA
cdr3_aa: ASSLWRGGNEQF

v_call: TRBV6-1
j_call: TRBJ2-1
d_call: NA
cdr3_aa: ASREGLNSYNEQF

v_call: TRBV5-6
j_call: TRBJ1-2
d_call: NA
cdr3_aa: ASSGLGGARSGYT

v_call: TRBV11-2
j_call: TRBJ2-7
d_call: NA
cdr3_aa: ASSNPGYGNYEQY

v_call: TRBV7-2
j_call: TRBJ1-5
d_call: NA
cdr3_aa: ASSMDSLQPQH

v_call: TRBV29-1
j_call: TRBJ2-1
d_call: TRBD2
cdr3_aa: SVGTSGAFYEQF

v_call: TRBV18
j_call: TRBJ1-5
d_call: NA
cdr3_aa: ASSPSNQPQH

v_call: TRBV5-1
j_call: TRBJ1-1
d_call: TRBD1
cdr3_aa: ASSSSTGGTEAF

v_call: TRBV11-3
j_call: TRBJ2-3
d_call: NA
cdr3_aa: ASSASGAEDSDTQY

v_call: TRBV7-2
j_call: TRBJ2-1
d_call: TRBD2
cdr3_aa: ASSPRAWTSEYNEQF

v_call: TRBV7-9
j_call: TRBJ2-1
d_call: NA
cdr3_aa: ASSLDGSYNEQF